The present T cell receptor (beta chain) was sequenced within a study of T cells in Graves' hyperthyroidism and ophthalmopathy. Study findings and constraints: Ophthalmopathy was predicted by the model a median of approximately 6 months ahead of onset.

This clonotype has only a few counts. What it recognizes is unknown. Patients were aged 18 to 65, had disease duration under 2 months, and had newly diagnosed hyperthyroidism. Diagnoses were established using clinical symptoms, serum thyroxine and TRAb, thyroid ultrasound and orbital computed tomography. There were TCR beta CDR3 regions amplified from RNA transcripts. The HTBI primer set drove a first-round RT-PCR of the TCR CDR3. In TCRdb, the multiplex PCR reads were re-called with MiXCR into one record per CDR3 protein. The data contain 380,000 or so distinct CDR3 sequences, around 13% of them singletons. This receptor was identified in a woman in her twenties or thirties with Graves' hyperthyroidism. The sequencing sample was made of blood.

CDR3 in amino acids: CATSGNSGTEYEQYF. In DNA, the CDR3 is TGTGCCACCAGTGGGAACTCCGGGACAGAATACGAGCAGTACTTC. J is TRBJ2-7 and V is TRBV24-1; TRBD1 matches 7 bases. Germline CDR1 and CDR2: KGHDR and SFDVKD. V shed 5 bases and J 4 bases; nucleotides not matched to a gene: 10. This CDR3 comprises 15 residues.